A selection of T cell receptor beta chains follows, all from one sample in a study of cytomegalovirus exposure and HLA in healthy donors. The repertoire was sequenced with immunoSEQ multiplex PCR; TCRdb's copy has only in-frame clones and lacks some. Recorded for this sample: around 77,000 clones. Material: PBMCs. The source of these receptors is a man between 45 and 60 years old in good health and CMV-seropositive. Both conserved end residues are trimmed from each CDR3. Fields, in order: V gene, CDR3 protein.

>TRBV7-2
ASSSGSSSYEQY
>TRBV5-1
ASSLAVAGRDNEQF
>TRBV5-1
ASSLKGGANPGELF
>TRBV5-3
SRSRGGTTEAF
>TRBV15
ATSPGVVLGGANVLT
>TRBV7-2
ASSLADRGGEAF
>TRBV5-1
ASSLGGGRAEAF
>TRBV2
ASSEGPLAGYYGYT
>TRBV19
ASGQFYGYT
>TRBV5-6
ASSPWGGEGYGYT
>TRBV9
ASSVASSGGIQETQY
>TRBV7-3
ASSSSGGPNTEAF
>TRBV27
ASSTHQTGTGYT
>TRBV7-8
ASSRDTMNTEAF
>TRBV15
ATSRGTGGRHV
>TRBV4-1
ASSQDGTSPYSYEQY
>TRBV6-1
ASSELAGAGDTQY
>TRBV7-6
ASSFSSGGGTDTQY
>TRBV10-3
AISEGGIQY
>TRBV9
ASSPLGGSTEAF
>TRBV7-8
ASSYKPIQGAQSPYEQY
>TRBV7-8
ASSLDRGRSGNTIY
>TRBV6-1
ASSEQYGYT
>TRBV4-2
ASSQDPITDTQY
>TRBV5-1
ASSLGTSNTGELF
>TRBV9
ASSVEGRVPDTQY
>TRBV5-8
ASSLPPQPQH
>TRBV2
ASSPTGLLYGYT
>TRBV29-1
STTGAPVETQY
>TRBV19
ASSIGSNYGYT
>TRBV6-5
ASSYGGGRTSEQF
>TRBV6-1
ASSEGGRVTDTQY
>TRBV10-3
AISDTGTGEETQY
>TRBV27
ASSFTGLNSPLH
>TRBV6-1
ASSPEVINYGYT
>TRBV11-2
ASSDQTGFYNEQF
>TRBV4-1
ASSQEVAGGPNTGELF
>TRBV2
ASSGLAGSNTEAF
>TRBV5-1
ASSFTPDRGYTNYGYT
>TRBV12-5
ASGLRDSTSPLH
>TRBV19
ASRPGYNEQF
>TRBV5-4
ASSWEQGSHEQY
>TRBV7-2
ASSPQGKSYEQY
>TRBV28
ASSLLQGTNQPQH
>TRBV28
ASSLLTYGYT
>TRBV11-2
AGQGLTTNEQF
>TRBV30
AWSVVGATEAF
>TRBV7-9
ASSLGQGEMDQPQH
>TRBV27
ASSWGDLGRSPLH
>TRBV4-1
ASSQDLERTHRDVGTDTQY
>TRBV5-4
ASSRDRGGRETQY